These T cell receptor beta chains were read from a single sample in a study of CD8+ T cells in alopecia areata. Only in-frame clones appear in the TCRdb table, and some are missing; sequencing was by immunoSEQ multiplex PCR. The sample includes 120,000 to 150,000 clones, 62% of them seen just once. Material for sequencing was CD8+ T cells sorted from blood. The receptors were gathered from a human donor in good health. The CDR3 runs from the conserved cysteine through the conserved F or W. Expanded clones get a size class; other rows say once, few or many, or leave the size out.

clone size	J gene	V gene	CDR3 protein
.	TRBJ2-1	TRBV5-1	CASSIRLARYNEQFF
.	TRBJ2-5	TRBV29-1	CSVGTQYF
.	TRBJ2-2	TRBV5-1	CASSPTGTGELFF
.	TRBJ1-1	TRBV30	CAWSVGNTEAFF
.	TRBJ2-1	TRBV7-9	CASSFFGRDEQFF
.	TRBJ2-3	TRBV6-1	CASSGPSGRSTDTQYF
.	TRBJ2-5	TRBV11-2	CASSPGRGETQYF
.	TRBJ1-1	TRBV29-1	CSVVTGALAFF
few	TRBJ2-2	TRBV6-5	CASGTGGYDTGELFF
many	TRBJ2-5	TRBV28	CASSFGQETQYF
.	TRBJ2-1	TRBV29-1	CSVFGYSGRGGSYNEQFF
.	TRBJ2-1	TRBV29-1	CSVDQTSRSYNEQFF
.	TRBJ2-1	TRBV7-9	CASRDSYNEQFF
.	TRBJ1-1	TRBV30	CAGPGQNTEAFF
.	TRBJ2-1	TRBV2	CASSEGLAGSNEQFF
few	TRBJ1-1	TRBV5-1	CASSSSGRGEAFF
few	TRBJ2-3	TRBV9	CASSATGIFDTDTQYF
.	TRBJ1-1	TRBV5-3	CARSLAPRNTEAFF
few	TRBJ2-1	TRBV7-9	CASSLEELAGGLDEQFF
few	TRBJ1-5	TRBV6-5	CASGRYSNQPQHF
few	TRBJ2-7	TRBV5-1	CASRPTSGNSYEQYF
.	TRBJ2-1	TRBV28	CASTPGGNEQFF
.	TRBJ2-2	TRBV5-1	CASSFGTSGRRSGELFF
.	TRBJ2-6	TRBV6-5	CASRDVAGANVLTF
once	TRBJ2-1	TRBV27	CASSLWGRAIDEQFF
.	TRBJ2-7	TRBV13	CASSSRDRNYEQYF
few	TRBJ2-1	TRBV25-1	CASSGIAAGDEQFF
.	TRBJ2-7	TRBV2	CASSLIATGYEQYF
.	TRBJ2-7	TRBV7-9	CASSSMGLPLEQYF
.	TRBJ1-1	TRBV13	CASSLEGARTEAFF
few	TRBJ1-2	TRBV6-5	CASSAGQLYGYTF
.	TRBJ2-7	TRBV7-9	CASSLGGGAYEQYF
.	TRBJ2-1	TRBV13	CASSLGSSAFNEQFF
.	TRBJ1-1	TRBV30	CAWSVPDRGLANTEAFF
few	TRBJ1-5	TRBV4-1	CASSQGTGQPQHF
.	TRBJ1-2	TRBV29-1	CSVERSYGYTF
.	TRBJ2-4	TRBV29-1	CSVRTGLAKNIQYF
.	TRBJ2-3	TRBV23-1	CASSQTSEDTQYF
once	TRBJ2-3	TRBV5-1	CASSLTSGRVEDTQYF
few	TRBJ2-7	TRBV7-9	CASKIPRQPISYEQYF
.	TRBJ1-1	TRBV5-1	CASSLSILRTNTEAFF
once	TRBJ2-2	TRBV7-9	CASSGDPLNTGELFF
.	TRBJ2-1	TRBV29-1	CSVDRGTTGGEQFF
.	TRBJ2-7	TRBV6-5	CASSYWEGNSYEQYF
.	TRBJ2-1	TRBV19	CASSMELAGVRNEQFF
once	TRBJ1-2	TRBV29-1	CSVEHRAYGYTF
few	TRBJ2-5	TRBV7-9	CASSQGALMETQYF
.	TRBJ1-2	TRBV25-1	CASSVATAYGYTF
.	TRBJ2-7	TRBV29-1	CSVEDRLAGPNEQYF
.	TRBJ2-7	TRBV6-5	CASSYSSGGLEQYF
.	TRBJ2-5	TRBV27	CASSSHRTGVEETQYF
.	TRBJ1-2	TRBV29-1	CSVRSRDGDGYTF
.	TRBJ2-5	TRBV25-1	CASSESLGTGDLGETQYF
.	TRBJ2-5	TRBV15	CATSWISGRGETQYF
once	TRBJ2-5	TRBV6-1	CASSEARDRPQETQYF